Many counts were recorded for the clone carrying this T cell receptor (beta chain). This sample is drawn from a study of T-cell reconstitution after alpha-beta-depleted transplantation in children. Researchers prepared the TCRbeta library using unique molecular identifiers, the study reports. TCRdb passed the PCR reads through MiXCR, listing each CDR3 protein once. In the table there are a few hundred thousand distinct CDR3 sequences, around 10% of which are singletons. The material was PBMCs from the stem cell graft donor, obtained from the stem cell graft. The TCR originated in a human donor who donated a stem cell graft to a child with acute lymphoblastic leukemia.

The CDR3 nucleotides read TGTGCCAGCAGTTACCCCCAGAATTATCAGCCCCAGCATTTT. It translates to CASSYPQNYQPQHF. The rearrangement uses TRBV6-2 or TRBV6-3 and TRBJ1-5; D gene unclear. The ends were cut back, 2 bases at V and 5 bases at J, with 10 bases in the middle. The germline V gene encodes CDR1 MNHEY and CDR2 SVGEGT. This CDR3 contains 14 residues.